The next 9 T cell receptor beta chains were all read from a single sample in a study of response to subunit inactivated influenza vaccine. From the RT-PCR reads, TCRdb called clonotypes with MiXCR, one entry per CDR3 protein. The data show 860,000 or so distinct CDR3 sequences, with 21% seen just once and about 9.4% held by the top ten. The sample was PBMCs from blood, taken roughly 5 days after vaccination. These receptors all come from a man aged 45-65 years who received an inactivated influenza vaccine.

The chain carries TRBV5-1 and TRBJ2-5; weak D call: TRBD1 (5 bases). The CDR3 runs 13 residues. Per germline, CDR1 SGHRS and CDR2 YFSETQ. Trimming took off 5 bases at V and 1 base at J, with 9 bases between the two ends. The CDR3 DNA sequence: TGCGCCAGCAGGACGACAGCCCAAGAGACCCAGTACTTC. The encoded protein is CASRTTAQETQYF.

The chain combines TRBV6-2 or TRBV6-3 with TRBJ2-3; a weak D match, TRBD2 (5 bases). V gave up 6 bases and J gave up 1 base, with 11 bases separating them. The CDR3 length is 14 residues. Germline assignment: CDR1 MNHEY and CDR2 SVGEGT. DNA for the CDR3: TGTGCCAGCAGGCGGGCCTCTCGCACAGATACGCAGTATTTT. It codes for CASRRASRTDTQYF.

This clonotype occurred a few times. The chain employs TRBV20-1 and TRBJ2-2; possibly TRBD2 for D (7 bases). Germline CDR1 reads DFQATT; CDR2 reads SNEGSKA (reference sequence). With 3 bases removed from V and 6 bases from J, the gap between germline ends came to 17 bases. The CDR3 is 15 residues long. The CDR3 nucleotides read TGCAGTGCTAGCCGGCGGGGGCGACCTTCCGGGGAGCTGTTTTTT. This translates into CSASRRGRPSGELFF.

The chain uses TRBV21-1 and TRBJ2-7; no check of the table's D call, TRBD1, against the DNA was made. TRBV21-1 is given as a pseudogene. The CDR3 contains 15 residues. This CDR3 is CASSAWTPSVYEQYF. The CDR3 coding sequence is TGTGCCAGCAGCGCCTGGACACCGTCGGTCTACGAGCAGTACTTC.

The chain recombines TRBV4-3 with TRBJ2-1; maybe TRBD1 (6 bases). V lost 0 bases to trimming and J lost 8 bases, with 23 bases between them. Germline CDR1 reads LGHNA; CDR2 reads YSLEER. This CDR3 has 18 amino acids. Here the CDR3 reads CASSQENTGTFAFYEQFF. The CDR3 bases are TGCGCCAGCAGCCAAGAAAACACCGGGACATTCGCTTTCTATGAGCAGTTCTTC.

The rearrangement joins TRBV12-3 or TRBV12-4 to TRBJ2-7, with a weak D call TRBD1 (5 bases). The CDR3 length is 14 residues. V was cut by 1 base and J by 3 bases, with 10 bases left in between. Here the CDR3 reads CASSLGRQLYEQYF. Written as DNA, the CDR3 is TGTGCCAGCAGTTTAGGAAGACAGCTCTACGAGCAGTACTTC.

The chain links TRBV7-2 to TRBJ2-1, with TRBD2 matching over 7 bases. Germline assignment: CDR1 SGHTA and CDR2 FQGNSA. This CDR3 comprises 15 residues. The J segment lost 1 base and the V segment lost 3 bases, leaving 3 bases of the junction unmatched. The CDR3 DNA sequence: TGTGCCAGCAGCTTTCGGCGGGAGTCCTACAATGAGCAGTTCTTC. This gives the protein CASSFRRESYNEQFF. Supplemented by reference TRBV7-2 and TRBJ2-1, the full variable domain reads GAGVSQSPSNKVTEKGKDVELRCDPISGHTALYWYRQSLGQGLEFLIYFQGNSAPDKSGLPSDRFSAERTGGSVSTLTIQRTQQEDSAVYLCASSFRRESYNEQFFGPGTRLTVL.

The chain carries TRBV20-1 and TRBJ2-1; 11 nucleotides match TRBD1. The trim removed 6 bases at V and 7 bases at J, leaving 14 bases unmatched. In germline, CDR1 is DFQATT, CDR2 SNEGSKA (reference sequence). The CDR3 loop spans 16 amino acids. The CDR3 reads CSAPPKDRGLRNEQFF. In DNA, the CDR3 is TGCAGTGCCCCCCCTAAGGACAGGGGGCTACGGAATGAGCAGTTCTTC.

This clonotype has only a few counts. The chain links TRBV28 to TRBJ2-1; 9 bases line up with TRBD2. V dropped 6 bases and J dropped 9; count of bases not matched to a gene: 18. CDR1 is MDHEN and CDR2 is SYDVKM in the germline V gene. This CDR3 region has 17 residues. The CDR3 loop reads CASRLILSGSQRGEQFF. The CDR3 bases are TGTGCCAGCAGACTCATCCTTAGCGGGAGTCAACGTGGTGAGCAGTTCTTC.